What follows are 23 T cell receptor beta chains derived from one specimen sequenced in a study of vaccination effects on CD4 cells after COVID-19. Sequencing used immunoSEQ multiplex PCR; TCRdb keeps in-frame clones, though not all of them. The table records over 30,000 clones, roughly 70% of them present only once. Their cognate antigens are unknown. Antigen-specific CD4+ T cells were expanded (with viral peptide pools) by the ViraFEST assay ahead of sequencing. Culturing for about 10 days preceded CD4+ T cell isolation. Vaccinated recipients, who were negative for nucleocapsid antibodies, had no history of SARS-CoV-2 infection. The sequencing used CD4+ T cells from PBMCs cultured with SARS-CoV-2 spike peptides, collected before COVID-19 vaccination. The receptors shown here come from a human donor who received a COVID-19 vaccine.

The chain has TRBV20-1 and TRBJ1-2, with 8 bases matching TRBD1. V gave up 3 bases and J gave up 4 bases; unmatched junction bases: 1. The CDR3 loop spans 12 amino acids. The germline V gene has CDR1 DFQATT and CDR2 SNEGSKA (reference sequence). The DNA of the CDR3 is TGCAGTGCTAGTCAGGGGGCCTATGGCTACACCTTC. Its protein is CSASQGAYGYTF.

In nucleotides, the CDR3 is TGTGCCAGCAGTTACAGACAGGGGGCTCAGCCCCAGCATTTT. Protein product: CASSYRQGAQPQHF. This sequence joins TRBV6-2 or TRBV6-3 and TRBJ1-5; the match to TRBD1 covers 10 bases. In germline, CDR1 is MNHEY, CDR2 SVGEGT. This CDR3 has 14 amino acids. Unmatched junction bases numbered 1, after V lost 2 bases and J lost 6 bases.

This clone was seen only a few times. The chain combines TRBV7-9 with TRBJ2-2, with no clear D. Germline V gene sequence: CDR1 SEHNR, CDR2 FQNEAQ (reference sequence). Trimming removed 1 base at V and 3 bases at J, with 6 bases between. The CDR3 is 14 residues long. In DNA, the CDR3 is TGTGCCAGCAGCTTAGATCTACACACCGGGGAGCTGTTTTTT. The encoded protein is CASSLDLHTGELFF.

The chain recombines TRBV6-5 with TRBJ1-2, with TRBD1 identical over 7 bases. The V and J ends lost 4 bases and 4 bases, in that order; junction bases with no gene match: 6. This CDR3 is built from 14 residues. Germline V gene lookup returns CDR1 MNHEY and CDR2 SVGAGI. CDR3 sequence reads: CASSSPTGLYGYTF. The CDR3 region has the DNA TGTGCCAGCAGTTCCCCGACAGGGCTCTATGGCTACACCTTC.

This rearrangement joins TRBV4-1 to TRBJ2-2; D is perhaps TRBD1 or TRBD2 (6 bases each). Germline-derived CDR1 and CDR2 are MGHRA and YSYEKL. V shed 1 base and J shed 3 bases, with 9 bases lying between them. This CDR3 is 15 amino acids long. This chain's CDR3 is CASSQVGGYTGELFF. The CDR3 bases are TGCGCCAGCAGCCAAGTAGGGGGGTACACCGGGGAGCTGTTTTTT.

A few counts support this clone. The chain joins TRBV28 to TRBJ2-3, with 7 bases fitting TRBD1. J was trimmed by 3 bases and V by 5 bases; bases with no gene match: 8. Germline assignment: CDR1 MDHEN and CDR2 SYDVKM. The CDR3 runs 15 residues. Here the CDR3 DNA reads TGTGCCAGCAGTCCCCCGACAGGGTTAACAGATACGCAGTATTTT. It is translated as CASSPPTGLTDTQYF.

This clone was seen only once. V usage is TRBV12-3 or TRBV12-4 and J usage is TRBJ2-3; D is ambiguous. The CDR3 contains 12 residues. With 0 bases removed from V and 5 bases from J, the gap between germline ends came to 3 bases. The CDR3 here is CASSLAGDTQYF. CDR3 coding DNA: TGTGCCAGCAGTTTAGCGGGAGATACGCAGTATTTT.

DNA of the CDR3: TGTGCCAGTTGGACTAGCGGGGGGGCGGCAAGTAATGAGCAGTTCTTC. This codes for CASWTSGGAASNEQFF. The chain links TRBV19 to TRBJ2-1, with TRBD2 identical over 15 bases. J gave up 7 bases and V 8 bases, and 9 bases lay outside the gene matches. Germline lookup yields CDR1 LNHDA and CDR2 SQIVND (reference sequence). The CDR3 is made up of 16 amino acids.

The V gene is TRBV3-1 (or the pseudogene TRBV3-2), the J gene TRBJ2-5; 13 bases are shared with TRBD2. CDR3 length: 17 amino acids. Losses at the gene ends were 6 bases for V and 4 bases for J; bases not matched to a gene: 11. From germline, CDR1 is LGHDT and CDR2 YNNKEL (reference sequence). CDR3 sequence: CASSPFSRLAGGETQYF. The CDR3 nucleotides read TGTGCCAGCAGTCCCTTTTCCAGACTAGCGGGGGGAGAGACCCAGTACTTC.

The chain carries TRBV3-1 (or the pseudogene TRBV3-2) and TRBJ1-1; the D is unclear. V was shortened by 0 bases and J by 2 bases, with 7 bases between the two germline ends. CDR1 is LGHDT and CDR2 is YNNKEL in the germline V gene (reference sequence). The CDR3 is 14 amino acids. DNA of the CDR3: TGTGCCAGCAGCCAAGATCACTCCAACACTGAAGCTTTCTTT. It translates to CASSQDHSNTEAFF.

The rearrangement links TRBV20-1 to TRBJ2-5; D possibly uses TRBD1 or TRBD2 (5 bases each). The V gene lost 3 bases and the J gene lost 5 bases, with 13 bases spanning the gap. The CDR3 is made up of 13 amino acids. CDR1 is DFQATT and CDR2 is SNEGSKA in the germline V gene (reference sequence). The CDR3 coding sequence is TGCAGTGCTAGTAGAACAGGCGGGGAGACCCAGTACTTC. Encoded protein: CSASRTGGETQYF.

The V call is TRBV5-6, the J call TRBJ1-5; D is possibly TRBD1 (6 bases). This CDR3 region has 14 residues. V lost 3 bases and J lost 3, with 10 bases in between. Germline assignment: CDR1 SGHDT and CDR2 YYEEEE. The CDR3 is CASSSTGNNQPQHF. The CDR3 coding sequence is TGTGCCAGCAGCTCGACAGGAAACAATCAGCCCCAGCATTTT.

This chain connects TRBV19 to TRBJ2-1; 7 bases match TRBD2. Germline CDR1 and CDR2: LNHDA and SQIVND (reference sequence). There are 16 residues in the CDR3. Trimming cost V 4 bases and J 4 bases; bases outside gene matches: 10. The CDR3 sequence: CASSRSSGAGYNEQFF. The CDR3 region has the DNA TGTGCCAGTAGTAGGTCATCCGGAGCGGGGTACAATGAGCAGTTCTTC.

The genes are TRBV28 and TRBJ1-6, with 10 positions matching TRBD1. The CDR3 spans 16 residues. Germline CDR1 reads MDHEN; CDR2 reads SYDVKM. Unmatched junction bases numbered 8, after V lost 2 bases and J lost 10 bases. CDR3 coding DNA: TGTGCCAGCAGTTTAGCCGGGACAGGGGCCGCATCACCCCTCCACTTT. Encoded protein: CASSLAGTGAASPLHF.

CDR3 amino acids: CASSLTSSGPYEQYF. The CDR3 nucleotides are TGTGCCAGCAGCTTAACTAGCTCAGGGCCCTACGAGCAGTACTTC. The chain carries TRBV27 and TRBJ2-7; perhaps TRBD2 as D (6 bases). V lost 6 bases and J 2 bases, leaving 17 bases between the germline ends. CDR3 length equals 15 residues. Per the germline V gene, CDR1 is MNHEY and CDR2 is SMNVEV (reference sequence).

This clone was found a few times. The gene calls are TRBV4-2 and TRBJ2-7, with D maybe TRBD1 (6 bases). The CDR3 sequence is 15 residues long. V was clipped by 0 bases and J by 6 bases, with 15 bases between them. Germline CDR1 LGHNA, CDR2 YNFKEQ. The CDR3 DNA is TGTGCCAGCAGCCAAGACGGTGGCAGGGGTAGCGAGCAGTACTTC. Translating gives CASSQDGGRGSEQYF.

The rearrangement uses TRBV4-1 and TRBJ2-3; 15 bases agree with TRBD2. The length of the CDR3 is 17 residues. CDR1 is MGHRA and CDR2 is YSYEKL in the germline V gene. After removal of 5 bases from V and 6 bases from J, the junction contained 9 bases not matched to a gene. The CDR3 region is CASSSPGLAGGWDTQYF. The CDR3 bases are TGCGCCAGCAGCTCTCCGGGACTAGCGGGGGGATGGGATACGCAGTATTTT.

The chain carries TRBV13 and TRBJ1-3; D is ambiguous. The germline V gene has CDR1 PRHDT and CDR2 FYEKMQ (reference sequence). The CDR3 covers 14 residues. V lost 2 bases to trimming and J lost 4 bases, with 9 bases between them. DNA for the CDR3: TGTGCCAGCAGCTTACGAGTACCCGGAAACACCATATATTTT. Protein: CASSLRVPGNTIYF.

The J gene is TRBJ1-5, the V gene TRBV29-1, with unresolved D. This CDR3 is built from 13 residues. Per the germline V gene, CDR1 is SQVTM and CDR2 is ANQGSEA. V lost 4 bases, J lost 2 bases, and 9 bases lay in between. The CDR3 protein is CSVVVEGNQPQHF. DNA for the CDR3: TGCAGCGTTGTGGTAGAGGGCAATCAGCCCCAGCATTTT. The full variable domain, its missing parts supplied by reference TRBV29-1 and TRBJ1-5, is SAVISQKPSRDICQRGTSLTIQCQVDSQVTMMFWYRQQPGQSLTLIATANQGSEATYESGFVIDKFPISRPNLTFSTLTVSNMSPEDSSIYLCSVVVEGNQPQHFGDGTRLSIL.

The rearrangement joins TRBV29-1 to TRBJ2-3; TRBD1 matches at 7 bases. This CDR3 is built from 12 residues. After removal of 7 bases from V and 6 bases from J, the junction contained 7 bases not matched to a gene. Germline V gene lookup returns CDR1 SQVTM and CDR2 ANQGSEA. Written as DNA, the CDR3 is TGCAGCGCTGACAGGGTGGGCGATACGCAGTATTTT. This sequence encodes CSADRVGDTQYF.

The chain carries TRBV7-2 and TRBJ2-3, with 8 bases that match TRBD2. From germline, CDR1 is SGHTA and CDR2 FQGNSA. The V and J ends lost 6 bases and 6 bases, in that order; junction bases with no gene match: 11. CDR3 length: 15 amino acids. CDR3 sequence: CASRWGAGASDTQYF. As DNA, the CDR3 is TGTGCCAGCAGATGGGGAGCGGGGGCCTCGGATACGCAGTATTTT. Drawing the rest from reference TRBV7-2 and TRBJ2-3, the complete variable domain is GAGVSQSPSNKVTEKGKDVELRCDPISGHTALYWYRQSLGQGLEFLIYFQGNSAPDKSGLPSDRFSAERTGGSVSTLTIQRTQQEDSAVYLCASRWGAGASDTQYFGPGTRLTVL.

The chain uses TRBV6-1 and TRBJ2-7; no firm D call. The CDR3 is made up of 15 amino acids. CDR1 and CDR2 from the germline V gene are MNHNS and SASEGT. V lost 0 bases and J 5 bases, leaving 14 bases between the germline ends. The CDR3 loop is CASSEAVGSSDEQYF. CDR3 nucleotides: TGTGCCAGCAGTGAAGCGGTCGGCAGCTCGGACGAGCAGTACTTC.

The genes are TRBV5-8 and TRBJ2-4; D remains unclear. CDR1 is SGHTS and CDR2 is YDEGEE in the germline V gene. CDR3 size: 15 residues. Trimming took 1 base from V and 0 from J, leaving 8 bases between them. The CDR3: CASSLTWTAKNIQYF. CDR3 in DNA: TGTGCCAGCAGCTTGACTTGGACAGCCAAAAACATTCAGTACTTC. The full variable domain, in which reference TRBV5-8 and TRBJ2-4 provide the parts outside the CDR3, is EAGVTQSPTHLIKTRGQQATLRCSPISGHTSVYWYQQALGLGLQFLLWYDEGEERNRGNFPPRFSGRQFPNYSSELNVNALELEDSALYLCASSLTWTAKNIQYFGAGTRLSVL.